Listed below are T cell receptor beta chains from one sample, sequenced in a study of CD8 T cells in ankylosing spondylitis. TCRdb processed the 5' RACE reads anew with MiXCR; each CDR3 protein has one entry. The data hold approximately 150,000 distinct CDR3 sequences, with approximately 17% observed a single time. Sequencing used blood, either unsorted or a sorted T cell fraction (not recorded which). These receptors were taken from a male donor with ankylosing spondylitis. Each CDR3 is given without its conserved first and last residue. Size is omitted from some rows. Given values are once, few, many or a class for expanded clones.

TRBV4-3 | few | ASSQDQGGRLTGELF
TRBV4-2 | - | ASSQGGLAQFNEQF
TRBV5-1 | - | ASSLDGGISTDTQY
TRBV6-2/TRBV6-3 | many | ASSYSLGLYNEQF
TRBV7-9 | - | ASSSPGWETQY
TRBV20-1 | - | SARMGTSGSKLTDTQY
TRBV28 | many | ASSSYPRVGTGELF
TRBV11-2 | few | ASSLAGGDTDTQY
TRBV27 | once | ASRRDLDNEQF
TRBV11-1 | - | ASSLAKSYGRAAELFTDTQY
TRBV12-3/TRBV12-4 | few | ASSLALAGPDQPQH
TRBV7-9 | few | ALLGLAANFDTQY
TRBV10-3 | - | AIGTLKLEQF
TRBV9 | few | ASSHGGATNEKLF
TRBV7-6 | - | ASSPAQGAFVEQF
TRBV6-5 | - | ASSYSTGGNEQY
TRBV29-1 | many | SVAGRVYNEQF
TRBV7-9 | - | ASSLLYGYT
TRBV4-3 | few | ASSQDRGFQPQH
TRBV4-1 | few | ASSLTSGRIREQF
TRBV9 | - | ASSVDGGQGSINEQF
TRBV24-1 | few | ATSDGYSNQPQH
TRBV4-3 | few | ASSPSSGSSSGELF
TRBV7-9 | - | ASSLTSGRINIQY
TRBV7-8 | few | ASSFDPDHYEQY
TRBV7-9 | - | ASSYLGASKNIQY
TRBV25-1 | - | ASSESRALNSPLH
TRBV6-5 | - | ASSSGDPYEQY
TRBV29-1 | many | SVEGSYNEQF
TRBV5-1 | many | ASSLGGFLNTEAF
TRBV27 | few | ASSKPPLLSYNEQF
TRBV27 | - | ASSSFGQLDQETQY
TRBV10-3 | few | AISDGVASTDNEQF
TRBV4-1 | many | ASSQPSGTSVNEQF
TRBV7-9 | few | ASSGDPALAVSYEQY
TRBV7-2 | - | ASSLGRREAGDTQY
TRBV6-5 | - | ASSLGHPDTQY
TRBV15 | - | ATSGYREVLF
TRBV10-3 | - | AISEAVAGYTGELF
TRBV12-3/TRBV12-4 | many | ASSFTLAGELF
TRBV28 | few | ASSSGVREETQY
TRBV27 | many | ASSFPNQPQH
TRBV9 | many | ASSVDSSNYGYT
TRBV7-7 | - | ASRTDDTGELF
TRBV20-1 | few | SARVLAGRNEQF
TRBV20-1 | few | SAKGTFAYEQY
TRBV29-1 | - | SVAQWTEAF
TRBV20-1 | few | SARGTLAGGDEQF
TRBV11-3 | - | ASSFQAGRTVTGTQY
TRBV4-3 | - | ASSQDPLSSGETQY
TRBV6-2/TRBV6-3 | - | ASSLNGPYRIYNEQF
TRBV7-9 | - | ASSPAGGVSSYEQY
TRBV12-3/TRBV12-4 | few | ASSPGTRSYEQY
TRBV12-3/TRBV12-4 | - | ASSLSVLQETQY
TRBV24-1 | - | ATSDFPKLAQRSSYNEQF